This T cell receptor beta chain derives from a study of T cells in Graves' hyperthyroidism and ophthalmopathy. In the study overall: Pretreatment peripheral blood was obtained at initial diagnosis. Overall study results and limits: Ophthalmopathy, as predicted by the model, came a median roughly 6.5 months after the prediction. Most thyroid clonotypes expanded above 0.001 appeared in blood too.

The germline V gene has CDR1 MGHRA and CDR2 YSYEKL. CDR3 length: 17 residues. V dropped 3 bases and J dropped 2; count of bases not matched to a gene: 7. RNA transcripts provided the source from which TCR beta CDR3 regions were amplified. When the TCR CDR3 underwent first-round RT-PCR, the HTBI primer set was used. TCRdb itself ran the multiplex PCR reads through MiXCR, one entry per CDR3 protein. The data hold hundreds of thousands of distinct CDR3 sequences, with around a third observed a single time. Comment on this clonotype: Its specificity is unknown.

This rearrangement joins TRBV4-1 to TRBJ2-2; 9 bases line up with TRBD2. This sequence was found in a woman aged 35 to 49 with Graves' hyperthyroidism. The source material was blood. CDR3 protein: CASSQTPGLANTGELFF. Here the CDR3 DNA reads TGCGCCAGCAGCCAGACTCCGGGACTAGCCAACACCGGGGAGCTGTTTTTT.